The clone carrying this TCR beta chain appeared a few times. The sample originates from a study of identical twins. TCRdb reprocessed the 5' RACE reads with MiXCR, giving one entry per CDR3 protein. This table holds more than 350,000 distinct CDR3 sequences, approximately 8.8% found once. The CDR3 is 16 amino acids. V shed 8 bases and J shed 2 bases, with 22 bases lying between them. CDR1 is SGHAT and CDR2 is FQDESV in the germline V gene (reference sequence). Material: naive T cells sorted from blood. This receptor was taken from a woman in her forties or fifties in good health. The chain joins TRBV11-1 to TRBJ2-7; D not resolved. This CDR3 is CASQDPSNIPPYEQYF. CDR3 nucleotide sequence: TGTGCCAGCCAGGACCCCTCCAACATTCCACCCTACGAGCAGTACTTC.